This TCR beta chain was obtained from a study of T cell responses to AZD1222 COVID-19 vaccine. This clone was seen once. Its antigen remains unidentified. Recipients boosted at about 4 weeks or about 12 weeks are pooled. Notes on the study in general: White British people made up most donors, females outnumbered males, and clonal diversity was possibly underestimated.

V lost 2 bases and J lost 2, with 9 bases in between. Germline lookup yields CDR1 MDHEN and CDR2 SYDVKM. The CDR3 contains 14 residues. Using immunoSEQ multiplex PCR, the repertoire was profiled, and TCRdb retains in-frame clones only, with some absent. The sample includes 200,000 or so clones, roughly 92% seen only once; the top ten take approximately 1%. Source: peripheral blood, taken 28 days after the second AZD1222 dose. V gene TRBV28 combines with J gene TRBJ1-2; tentatively, D is TRBD1 (6 bases). The source is an adult who received the AZD1222 COVID-19 vaccine. Here the CDR3 reads CASSLQGPNYGYTF. CDR3 nucleotide sequence: TGTGCCAGCAGTTTACAGGGGCCGAACTATGGCTACACCTTC.